One and the same sample provided the 7 T cell receptor beta chains below, sequenced in a study of T cell repertoires in cytomegalovirus infection. For these TCRs, the target antigens are not known. TCRdb re-called the reads with MiXCR, one entry per CDR3 protein. This table holds 650,000 to 850,000 distinct CDR3 sequences, roughly 29% found once. The sample here was cultured CD8+ T cells from PBMCs, taken from culture after CMV antigen stimulation. These receptors were taken from a human donor in good health (CMV status not recorded). Some clones in this sample may be carry-over from other donors' samples.

This clonotype was detected a few times. V is TRBV7-3 and J is TRBJ2-6; D is ambiguous. CDR3 length: 14 residues. Trimming pared 7 bases from V and 3 bases from J, leaving 10 bases between. Germline V gene lookup returns CDR1 SGHTA and CDR2 FQGTGA. In DNA, the CDR3 is TGTGCCAGCACCTGGAACGTTGGGGCCAACGTCCTGACTTTC. It encodes CASTWNVGANVLTF.

The gene calls are TRBV4-1 and TRBJ1-1, with D uncertain. CDR1 MGHRA and CDR2 YSYEKL come from the germline V gene. This CDR3 spans 15 amino acids. V shed 0 bases and J shed 4 bases, with 12 bases lying between them. The CDR3, as DNA: TGCGCCAGCAGCCAAGATCGGGGTGCGGGCACTGAAGCTTTCTTT. Translated, it gives CASSQDRGAGTEAFF.

V gene TRBV4-1 combines with J gene TRBJ2-1; D is unclear. The CDR3 is made up of 13 amino acids. Trimming stripped 2 bases from V and 5 bases from J, with 7 bases between. Germline values: CDR1 MGHRA, CDR2 YSYEKL. The CDR3 DNA reads TGCGCCAGCAGCCAAAGCATCCACAATGAGCAGTTCTTC. The encoded protein is CASSQSIHNEQFF.

The chain uses TRBV6-4 and TRBJ2-1; D is unclear. Germline lookup yields CDR1 MRHNA and CDR2 SNTAGT. This CDR3 comprises 14 residues. The V and J ends lost 0 bases and 8 bases respectively, with 11 bases between them. The DNA for the CDR3 is TGTGCCAGCAGTGACTCTTTTTGGTCTGATGAGCAGTTCTTC. It specifies CASSDSFWSDEQFF.

This sequence joins TRBV12-3 or TRBV12-4 and TRBJ1-2; no clear D. The ends were cut back, 6 bases at V and 8 bases at J, with 25 bases in the middle. This CDR3 region has 16 residues. CDR3 protein: CASSHTVRAGPLGYTF. CDR3 bases: TGTGCCAGCAGCCATACCGTCCGTGCTGGGCCTCTAGGCTACACCTTC.

By sample fraction, this clonotype is medium-sized. The rearrangement joins TRBV7-2 to TRBJ2-7; TRBD2 matches at 7 bases. Trimming took 4 bases from V and 0 from J; bases not matched to a gene: 3. The CDR3 has 14 residues. Germline V lookup: CDR1 SGHTA, CDR2 FQGNSA. The CDR3 here is CASSSRLASYEQYF. Here the CDR3 DNA reads TGTGCCAGCAGCTCGCGACTAGCCTCCTACGAGCAGTACTTC.

This clonotype was recorded a few times. This chain uses TRBV7-2 with TRBJ2-7; D perhaps matches TRBD1 (5 bases). Germline V gene lookup returns CDR1 SGHTA and CDR2 FQGNSA. The CDR3 has 13 residues. V was trimmed by 1 base and J by 6 bases, leaving 10 bases between them. The CDR3 nucleotides read TGTGCCAGCAGCTTAGGGGGCGAGATCGAGCAGTACGTC. It specifies CASSLGGEIEQYV.